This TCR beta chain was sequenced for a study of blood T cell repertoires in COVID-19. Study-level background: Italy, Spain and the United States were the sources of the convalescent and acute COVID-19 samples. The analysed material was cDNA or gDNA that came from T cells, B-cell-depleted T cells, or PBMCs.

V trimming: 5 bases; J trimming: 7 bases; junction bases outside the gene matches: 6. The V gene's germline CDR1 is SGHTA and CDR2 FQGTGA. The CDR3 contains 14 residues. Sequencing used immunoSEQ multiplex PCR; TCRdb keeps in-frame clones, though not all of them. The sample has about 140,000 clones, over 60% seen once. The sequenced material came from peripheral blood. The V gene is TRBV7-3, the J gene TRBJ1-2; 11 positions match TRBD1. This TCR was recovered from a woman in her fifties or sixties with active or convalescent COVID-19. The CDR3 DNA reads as TGTGCCAGCAGCCCGGGGACAGGGGGAATTGGCTACACCTTC. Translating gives CASSPGTGGIGYTF.